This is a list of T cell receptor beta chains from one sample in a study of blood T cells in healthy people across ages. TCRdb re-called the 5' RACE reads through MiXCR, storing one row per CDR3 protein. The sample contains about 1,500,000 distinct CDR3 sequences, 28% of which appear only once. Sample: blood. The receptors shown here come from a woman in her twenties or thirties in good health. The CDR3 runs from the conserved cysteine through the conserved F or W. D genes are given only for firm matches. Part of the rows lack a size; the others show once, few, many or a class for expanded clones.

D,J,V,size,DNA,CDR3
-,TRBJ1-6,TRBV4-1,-,TGCGCCAGCAGCCAAGATGTACGTTCACCCCTCCACTTT,CASSQDVRSPLHF
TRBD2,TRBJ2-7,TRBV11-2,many,TGTGCCAGCAGCCCCCGTGCAGCGGGGATGACCTACGAGCAGTACTTC,CASSPRAAGMTYEQYF
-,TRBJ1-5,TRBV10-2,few,TGCGCCAGCAGGGAACCCTTGAGCAATCAGCCCCAGCATTTT,CASREPLSNQPQHF
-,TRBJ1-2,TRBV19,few,TGTGCCAGTAGTTTTGACGGACAGAGCTTCTATGGCTACACCTTC,CASSFDGQSFYGYTF
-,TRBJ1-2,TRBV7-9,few,TGTGCCAGCAGCCCCCGGGACATTCACTATGGCTACACCTTC,CASSPRDIHYGYTF
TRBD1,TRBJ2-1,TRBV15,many,TGTGCCACCAGCAGATCTACCTTTCCGGGACAGGGGGACCCCTGTGAGCAGTTCTTC,CATSRSTFPGQGDPCEQFF
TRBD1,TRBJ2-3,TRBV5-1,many,TGCGCCAGCAGCACGGGACAGGGGAGCGGCACAGATACGCAGTATTTT,CASSTGQGSGTDTQYF
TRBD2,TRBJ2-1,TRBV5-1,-,TGCGCCGGCAGCTGGGGACTAGCGAGAGAGCAGTTCTTC,CAGSWGLAREQFF
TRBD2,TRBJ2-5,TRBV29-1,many,TGCAGCGTCGCCTCTAGCGGAGGAGAGACCCAGTACTTC,CSVASSGGETQYF
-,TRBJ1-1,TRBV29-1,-,TGCAGCGTTAGTTTAAGGGGCACTGAAGCTTTCTTT,CSVSLRGTEAFF
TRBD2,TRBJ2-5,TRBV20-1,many,TGCAGTGCTTCAACCATAGCGGGGGCCGGGGAGACCCAGTACTTC,CSASTIAGAGETQYF
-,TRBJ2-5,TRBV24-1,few,TGTGCCACCAGTGATACCGGGCTAAAAGAGACCCAGTACTTC,CATSDTGLKETQYF
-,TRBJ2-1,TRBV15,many,TGTGCCACCAGCGGCGGACGAGGGAGGAATAATGAGCAGTTCTTC,CATSGGRGRNNEQFF
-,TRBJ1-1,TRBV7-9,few,TGTGCCAGCAGCTTCTCCCAGGCCCGAGGGACTGAAGCTTTCTTT,CASSFSQARGTEAFF
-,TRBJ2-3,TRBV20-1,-,TGCAGTGCTAGAGATATGCAGCGCGGCACAGATACGCAGTATTTT,CSARDMQRGTDTQYF
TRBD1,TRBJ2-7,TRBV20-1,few,TGCAGTGCTACCGGGACAGTAGGCTACGAGCAGTACTTC,CSATGTVGYEQYF
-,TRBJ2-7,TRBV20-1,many,TGCAGTGCTAGCAGAGGGGGGTCCTACGAGCAGTACTTC,CSASRGGSYEQYF
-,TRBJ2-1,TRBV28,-,TGTGCCAGCAGTTGTGAGCAGTTCTTC,CASSCEQFF
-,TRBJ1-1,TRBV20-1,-,TGCAGTGCTAGACTGGGGGCTGGGGTGGACACTGAAGCTTTCTTT,CSARLGAGVDTEAFF
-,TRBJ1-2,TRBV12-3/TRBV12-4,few,TGTGCCAGCAGTTTTGCCAGCTATGGCCACACCTTC,CASSFASYGHTF
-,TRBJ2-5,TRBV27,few,TGTGCCAGCAGTTTAGGGGAAAACCAAGAGACCCAGTACTTC,CASSLGENQETQYF
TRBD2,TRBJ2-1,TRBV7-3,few,TGTGCCAGCAGCAGAACGGGGGGGGCCGGGGGAGATGAGCAGTTCTTC,CASSRTGGAGGDEQFF
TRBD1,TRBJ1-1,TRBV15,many,TGTGCCACCAGCAGTCCCAGGGACAGGGAGCCTGAAGCTTTCTTT,CATSSPRDREPEAFF
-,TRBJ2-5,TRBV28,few,TGTGCCAGCAGTTCCTCCACGAGAGGAGCAGAGACCCAGTACTTC,CASSSSTRGAETQYF
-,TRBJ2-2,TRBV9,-,TGTGCCAGCAGCGAGGGTTGGGGCCTTGCCGGGGAGCTGTTTTTT,CASSEGWGLAGELFF
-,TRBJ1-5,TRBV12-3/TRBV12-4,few,TGTGCCAGCAGTACGGGACGCAAGACGGGTCAGCCCCAGCATTTT,CASSTGRKTGQPQHF
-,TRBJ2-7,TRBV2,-,TGTGCCAGCAGTGAAGCGAATGGAGGCTACGAGCAGTACTTC,CASSEANGGYEQYF
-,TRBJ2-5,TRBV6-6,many,TGTGCCAGCAGTTATCAAGGGGTTCAAGAGACCCAGTACTTC,CASSYQGVQETQYF
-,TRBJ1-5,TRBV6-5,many,TGTGCCAGCAGCGGGGGTTTCAGTCAGCCCCAGCATTTT,CASSGGFSQPQHF
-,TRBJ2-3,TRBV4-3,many,TGCGCCAGCAGCCAAGAACGAGGGGATACGCAGTATTTT,CASSQERGDTQYF